The source of this T cell receptor (beta chain) is a study of blood T cell repertoires in COVID-19. Whole-study context: PBMCs, B-cell-depleted T cells, or T cells were the source of the cDNA or gDNA that made up the material.

CDR1 and CDR2 from the germline V gene are DFQATT and SNEGSKA (reference sequence). V lost 3 bases to trimming and J lost 1 base, with 16 bases between them. This CDR3 is built from 16 residues. Original methodology: Amplification from reference gene primers served as the basis for estimated nucleated cell counts. The data were produced by immunoSEQ multiplex PCR, yet TCRdb's version contains in-frame clones alone and is incomplete. V and J calls and clone size come straight from that table; D and trimming were deduced from the DNA. The sample consists of some 530,000 clones, approximately 86% of them appearing once. Donors were grouped by their self-reported clinical history. What the recovered Cohort 3 donors had was two negative PCRs, clearance, or symptom resolution.

This clonotype was obtained from a woman between 55 and 75 years old who had recovered from COVID-19. This chain connects TRBV20-1 to TRBJ1-5; D might be TRBD1 (5 bases). The sample consisted of PBMCs or T cells enriched from blood (not recorded which). The CDR3 bases are TGCAGTGCTAGTAGGGGCCTTCTCTCCAGCAATCAGCCCCAGCATTTT. The encoded protein is CSASRGLLSSNQPQHF.